This T cell receptor beta chain came from a study of T-cell memory formation after mild COVID-19. Study-wide background: There were largely donor-specific TCR clusters.

The germline CDR1 and CDR2 sequences are MNHEY and SVGAGI. Between the trimmed V and J ends, which lost 6 bases and 0 bases, there was a span of 15 bases. The CDR3 is made up of 15 amino acids. TCRdb used MiXCR to reprocess the 5' RACE reads, holding one entry per CDR3 protein. This sample yields some 200,000 distinct CDR3 sequences, of which 9.5% to 10% are seen a single time; 3.5% belongs to the top ten. This TCR was sampled from a man aged 18 to 29 who had mild COVID-19 (a few samples of this study predate the infection). Cell type and time point are not known. V and J are TRBV6-5 and TRBJ2-7; a weak D match, TRBD1 (5 bases). Source material: PBMCs or a T cell subset sorted from them (not recorded which). CDR3 in amino acids: CASSPRAFSSYEQYF. CDR3 nucleotides: TGTGCCAGCAGCCCCAGGGCGTTTAGCTCCTACGAGCAGTACTTC.